The present TCR beta chain was sequenced within a study of cytomegalovirus exposure and HLA in healthy donors. Study-level results: Testing in vitro showed a few CMV-associated chains specific for CMV antigens.

Germline V lookup: CDR1 LNHDA, CDR2 SQIVND (reference sequence). The V and J ends lost 3 bases and 6 bases, in that order; junction bases with no gene match: 3. This CDR3 region has 16 residues. The PCR used 60 Vbeta and 13 Jbeta primers. Produced via immunoSEQ multiplex PCR; TCRdb's table is partial and in-frame only. The table records over 75,000 clones, approximately 80% of them present only once. A remark on this clone: What it binds is unknown.

The source material was PBMCs. The chain combines TRBV19 with TRBJ2-3; 16 bases fit TRBD2. The sequence was obtained from a young man in good health and CMV-seropositive. CDR3 amino acids: CASSMGLAGGPDTQYF. CDR3 bases: TGTGCCAGTAGTATGGGACTAGCGGGAGGGCCGGATACGCAGTATTTT.